This TCR beta chain is drawn from a study of PD-1 blockade in mismatch repair-deficient tumors. Notes on the study in general: All three positive peptides came from frameshift mutations, yielding around 140 blood TCRs.

As regards this clone: Antigen: not known.

The method was immunoSEQ multiplex PCR; TCRdb's version includes in-frame clones alone and lacks a portion of them. The sample lists more than 13,000 clones; around 84% were seen once. Documented time point: identical roughly 11-day culture without peptide (control). All patients were mismatch repair deficient, assessed by either PCR or immunohistochemistry. More than five ELISpot-reactive neoantigen peptides each drove an approximately 10-day in vitro stimulation. The trim removed 4 bases at V and 7 bases at J, leaving 2 bases unmatched. Germline V gene data show CDR1 as MNHEY and CDR2 as SMNVEV (reference sequence). CDR3 length: 14 residues.

This chain uses TRBV27 with TRBJ2-2; TRBD1 matches 11 bases. Sequences were derived from cells cultured in vitro, sampled from a patient treated with pembrolizumab. The receptor was derived from an adult with mismatch repair-deficient cancer. The CDR3 DNA follows: TGTGCCAGCAGTTGGACAGGGGGCCACGGGGAGCTGTTTTTT. This sequence encodes CASSWTGGHGELFF.